This is a list of T cell receptor beta chains from one sample in a study of blood T cells in healthy people across ages. One entry per CDR3 protein, called by TCRdb with MiXCR from the 5' RACE reads. The sample yields some 1 million distinct CDR3 sequences, 45% seen once. Sequences were obtained from blood. These receptors all stem from a woman aged 55-75 years in good health. CDR3s include the opening cysteine and the closing phenylalanine or tryptophan. Each record gives: V gene, D gene, J gene, clone size, CDR3 DNA, CDR3 protein. A D gene is named only where the DNA matches it firmly. Clone size is given for some rows only: seen once, a few or many times, or a class if the clone is expanded.

>TRBV27|TRBD1|TRBJ2-7|few
TGTGCCAGCAGTCGACAGGGGTTAGTCTCCTACGAGCAGTACTTC
CASSRQGLVSYEQYF
>TRBV27|.|TRBJ1-2|.
TGTGCCAGCAGTTTACGGGGCAGGAGTGTGGGCTGCACCTTC
CASSLRGRSVGCTF
>TRBV20-1|.|TRBJ2-7|.
TGCAGTGCCGGGACGGATTTCTACGAGCAGTACTTC
CSAGTDFYEQYF
>TRBV6-5|TRBD2|TRBJ2-2|.
TGTGCCAGCAGTTACAAACTAGCGGCGTGGGGCGGGGAGTTGTTTTTT
CASSYKLAAWGGELFF
>TRBV5-5|TRBD2|TRBJ2-3|once
TGTGCCAGCAGCCGGGGACTAGCGGGGGGGTATTCAGATACGCAGTATTTT
CASSRGLAGGYSDTQYF
>TRBV6-5|.|TRBJ2-5|.
TGTGCCAGCAGTTACTCCCTGCCGGGACGGCTACAAGAGACCCAGTACTTC
CASSYSLPGRLQETQYF
>TRBV29-1|.|TRBJ1-4|.
TGCAGCGTTGCGAGCGGTGGAAAACTGTTTTTT
CSVASGGKLFF
>TRBV7-9|TRBD1|TRBJ2-7|few
TGTGCCAGCAGCTTTGGGACAGAAACCTACGAGCAGTACTTC
CASSFGTETYEQYF
>TRBV5-1|.|TRBJ2-1|.
TGCGCCAGCAGCTTGGGGGGCTATCACAATGAGCAGTTCTTC
CASSLGGYHNEQFF
>TRBV12-3/TRBV12-4|.|TRBJ1-6|.
TGTGCCAGCAGTGGGGCGGGGTCGGATTCACCCCTCCACTTT
CASSGAGSDSPLHF
>TRBV5-1|.|TRBJ1-2|.
TGCGCCAGCAGCTTGGATCATCTAGGGAATAACTATGGCTACACCTTC
CASSLDHLGNNYGYTF
>TRBV11-2|.|TRBJ2-5|.
TGTGCCAGCAGCCTTTTTAAGTCAGGGACCCAGTACTTC
CASSLFKSGTQYF
>TRBV29-1|.|TRBJ2-4|few
TGCAGCGCCCCGTCCCGTGGCATTCAGTACTTC
CSAPSRGIQYF
>TRBV27|TRBD1|TRBJ1-2|.
TGTGCCAGCAGGCTCGACAGGGGGTCCTTTTATGGCTACACCTTC
CASRLDRGSFYGYTF
>TRBV27|TRBD2|TRBJ2-7|few
TGTGCCAGCAGTTTAGGGGGCGGGGGGCTAATAACCTACGAGCAGTACTTC
CASSLGGGGLITYEQYF
>TRBV20-1|.|TRBJ2-3|few
TGCAGTGCTAGAGAATCCCCTAGCACAGATACGCAGTATTTT
CSARESPSTDTQYF
>TRBV29-1|TRBD2|TRBJ2-7|.
TGCAGCGTTGGCGGGGTAGCGGGGCGGTACGAGCAGTACTTC
CSVGGVAGRYEQYF
>TRBV15|.|TRBJ2-4|.
TGTGCCACCAGCAGAGATCGTGGTAAGGAGGCCAAAAACATTCAGTACTTC
CATSRDRGKEAKNIQYF
>TRBV5-1|TRBD2|TRBJ2-7|.
TGCGCCAGCAGCTCAATTGGACTAGTGGGAGGGCGCGCCTACAATGAGCAGTACTTC
CASSSIGLVGGRAYNEQYF
>TRBV28|.|TRBJ2-2|.
TGTGCCATTCTAGCGATTAACACCGGGGAGCTGTTTTTT
CAILAINTGELFF
>TRBV19|.|TRBJ1-2|.
TGTGCCAGTAGGCGGACAGTAGACTATGGCTACACCTTC
CASRRTVDYGYTF
>TRBV5-1|.|TRBJ2-5|many
TGCGCCAGCAGCCCCCGGGGGATTCAGGAGACCCAGTACTTC
CASSPRGIQETQYF
>TRBV5-6|TRBD1|TRBJ2-7|.
TGTGCCAGCAGCTTGGGGGGACAGGAATCCTACGAGCAGTACTTC
CASSLGGQESYEQYF
>TRBV15|TRBD1|TRBJ1-2|.
TGTGCCACTGGGACAGGGAACTATGGCTACACCTTC
CATGTGNYGYTF
>TRBV3-1|TRBD2|TRBJ2-7|.
TGTGCCAGCAGCCCATCTAGCGGGAGAACCTACGAGCAGTACTTC
CASSPSSGRTYEQYF
>TRBV14|TRBD2|TRBJ2-5|.
TGTGCCAGCAGCCAAGCGGGAGGGCCGAAGGAGACCCAGTACTTC
CASSQAGGPKETQYF
>TRBV28|TRBD2|TRBJ2-3|.
TGTGCCAGCAGATCTCTAGCGGGGCACACAGATACGCAGTATTTT
CASRSLAGHTDTQYF
>TRBV4-1|.|TRBJ2-3|few
TGCGCCCAACCAGGCGGGGCAACCACAGATACGCAGTATTTT
CAQPGGATTDTQYF
>TRBV7-7|TRBD1|TRBJ2-6|once
TGTGCCAGCACCGACAGGGCTGGGGCCAACGTCCTGACTTTC
CASTDRAGANVLTF